This T cell receptor (beta chain) was identified in a study of cytomegalovirus exposure and HLA in healthy donors. General study findings and limits: TCR beta chains numbering 164 were designated cytomegalovirus-associated. Roughly uniform depth of sequencing across donors was assumed in presence/absence analyses.

Notes on this clone: The antigen is not known.

PCR used 60 Vbeta primers and 13 Jbeta primers. Using immunoSEQ multiplex PCR, the repertoire was profiled, and TCRdb retains in-frame clones only, with some absent. The top ten hold about 1% of the sample, which has about 130,000 clones, about 81% seen once. Germline CDR1 reads SGHDN; CDR2 reads FVKESK. The CDR3 has 15 amino acids. With V trimmed by 4 bases and J by 4 bases, 8 bases remained unmatched. This TCR came from a woman aged 30 to 39 in good health and CMV-seronegative. Sequences were obtained from PBMCs. The V call is TRBV14, the J call TRBJ1-1; TRBD1 matches at 8 bases. In nucleotides, the CDR3 is TGTGCCAGCAGCCCCCAGACAGGGGTTGTCACTGAAGCTTTCTTT. Its translation is CASSPQTGVVTEAFF. Complete variable domain (other parts from reference TRBV14 and TRBJ1-1): EAGVTQFPSHSVIEKGQTVTLRCDPISGHDNLYWYRRVMGKEIKFLLHFVKESKQDESGMPNNRFLAERTGGTYSTLKVQPAELEDSGVYFCASSPQTGVVTEAFFGQGTRLTVV.